This TCR beta chain is from a study of T cell repertoires in ileal Crohn's disease. Study-wide results and caveats: All patients with clonality above 26.8% had endoscopic recurrence.

As to this clone: Its antigen remains unknown.

TCRdb's copy holds only in-frame clones and misses some; the assay was immunoSEQ multiplex PCR. The sample holds some 15,000 clones, about 75% seen once. This clonotype originated in an adult with Crohn's disease. Sequencing was carried out using ileal tissue.

The CDR3 region has the DNA TGTGCCAGCAGCCAACCGACTAGCGTCTCTGGGGCCAACGTCCTGACTTTC. Translated: CASSQPTSVSGANVLTF. The genes are TRBV4-2 and TRBJ2-6; 8 nucleotides line up with TRBD2. Germline CDR1 reads LGHNA; CDR2 reads YNFKEQ. Trimming removed 2 bases from V and 0 bases from J; junction bases left unmatched: 3. CDR3 length: 17 amino acids.